What follows describes a single T cell receptor beta chain. Its antigen is not identified. At one of its ends the junction is not consistent with the germline gene, which may arise from a read error. While the first cohort had around 700 subjects, the donors belonged to the separate validation cohort of fewer than 150 subjects. This sample stems from a study of cytomegalovirus exposure and HLA in healthy donors. Sequencing used immunoSEQ multiplex PCR; TCRdb keeps in-frame clones, though not all of them. The table includes more than 85,000 clones, roughly 88% detected once. Whole-study findings and limits: Diagnosis of cytomegalovirus status made by the classifier reportedly showed high specificity and sensitivity. Whilst most TCR sequences proved rare, a subset of public TCRs occurred across many donors.

This CDR3 is 16 amino acids long. The receptor comes from a woman aged 25 to 39 in good health and CMV-seropositive. V is TRBV5-3 and J is TRBJ1-5; TRBD1 agrees at 7 bases. TRBV5-3 is designated an ORF whose function remains uncertain. The sample comprised PBMCs. Written as DNA, the CDR3 is TGTGCCAGAAGCTACTCGGACAGGTGTAGCTATCAGCCCCAGCATTTT. The encoded protein is CARSYSDRCSYQPQHF.